This passage covers 20 T cell receptor beta chains from one sample sequenced in a study of cytomegalovirus exposure and HLA in healthy donors. Measured with immunoSEQ multiplex PCR; TCRdb has only the in-frame clones, and not every one. The data hold approximately 190,000 clones, with roughly 80% observed a single time. The sequenced sample consisted of PBMCs. The receptor set was obtained from a man between 18 and 35 years old in good health and CMV-seropositive.

This clone showed up just once. The chain joins TRBV7-9 to TRBJ2-7; TRBD2 is a possible D gene (5 bases). The CDR3 extends over 16 amino acids. The germline CDR1 and CDR2 sequences are SEHNR and FQNEAQ (reference sequence). The V end was cut by 0 bases, the J end by 7 bases, with 19 bases between. CDR3 nucleotide sequence: TGTGCCAGCAGCTTAGCGTTAACGGGAACCATTGCAGAGCAGTACTTC. This translates into CASSLALTGTIAEQYF.

The chain combines TRBV7-3 with TRBJ1-2; no clear D gene. CDR1 and CDR2 (germline): SGHTA, FQGTGA. V lost 5 bases to trimming and J lost 9 bases, with 10 bases between them. CDR3 length equals 11 residues. This CDR3 reads CASSLKSSYTF. Here the CDR3 DNA reads TGTGCCAGCAGCCTTAAGAGCAGCTACACCTTC.

The rearrangement links TRBV10-3 to TRBJ2-7, with TRBD2 as a possible D gene (5 bases). Between the trimmed V and J ends, which lost 4 bases and 2 bases, there was a span of 15 bases. This CDR3 spans 15 amino acids. The V gene's germline CDR1 is ENHRY and CDR2 SYGVKD. The CDR3 region is CAISGSWVGTYEQYF. The DNA of the CDR3 is TGTGCCATCAGTGGGAGCTGGGTCGGGACCTACGAGCAGTACTTC.

The CDR3 DNA reads as TGTGCCAGTAAAACTAACAGGGCTTCCTACGAGCAGTACTTC. It yields the protein CASKTNRASYEQYF. The chain couples TRBV19 to TRBJ2-7; a weak D match, TRBD1 (6 bases). V was cut by 7 bases and J by 1 base, with 14 bases left in between. The CDR3 consists of 14 residues. Germline CDR1 is LNHDA and CDR2 is SQIVND (reference sequence).

Turning to this clone: The sample holds other DNA sequences that translate to the same CDR3. The V and J genes are TRBV30 and TRBJ2-2; D might be TRBD1 (6 bases). CDR1 is GTSNPN and CDR2 is SVGIG in the germline V gene (reference sequence). Trimming took 0 bases from V and 0 from J, leaving 8 bases between them. This CDR3 spans 15 amino acids. In nucleotides, the CDR3 is TGTGCCTGGAGTGTAGAGGGGGCGAACACCGGGGAGCTGTTTTTT. This codes for CAWSVEGANTGELFF. The full variable domain, rest sourced from reference TRBV30 and TRBJ2-2, is SQTIHQWPATLVQPVGSPLSLECTVEGTSNPNLYWYRQAAGRGLQLLFYSVGIGQISSEVPQNLSASRPQDRQFILSSKKLLLSDSGFYLCAWSVEGANTGELFFGEGSRLTVL.

The chain combines TRBV18 with TRBJ2-3, with a tentative D call TRBD1 (6 bases). CDR1 is KGHSH and CDR2 is LQKENI in the germline V gene. The CDR3 has 15 amino acids. V was shortened by 1 base and J by 6 bases, with 14 bases between the two germline ends. DNA of the CDR3: TGTGCCAGCTCACCACAACAGGGACCTCCCGATACGCAGTATTTT. This codes for CASSPQQGPPDTQYF.

This clone has just one count. The gene calls are TRBV4-3 and TRBJ2-3, with 10 bases that match TRBD2. The CDR3 is 20 amino acids. Germline lookup yields CDR1 LGHNA and CDR2 YSLEER. V lost 2 bases and J lost 4; bases outside the gene matches: 18. The CDR3 spells CASSQTPAPGASGSADTQYF. The CDR3, as DNA: TGCGCCAGCAGCCAAACCCCTGCCCCAGGGGCTAGCGGGAGTGCAGATACGCAGTATTTT.

The J gene is TRBJ1-4, the V gene TRBV9; perhaps TRBD1 as D (6 bases). The CDR3 has 17 amino acids. Trimming shortened V by 3 bases and J by 0 bases, and 15 bases separated the two germline ends. CDR1 and CDR2 (germline): SGDLS, YYNGEE. CDR3 region: CASSGGLGAATNEKLFF. The CDR3 nucleotides are TGTGCCAGCAGCGGGGGGCTTGGGGCTGCAACTAATGAAAAACTGTTTTTT.

This chain connects TRBV30 to TRBJ2-4, with D uncertain. Trimming took off 1 base at V and 4 bases at J, with 8 bases between the two ends. Germline CDR1 and CDR2: GTSNPN and SVGIG (reference sequence). The CDR3 is made up of 13 amino acids. Here the CDR3 reads CAWSGPVKNIQYF. In DNA form, the CDR3 reads TGTGCCTGGAGTGGCCCAGTGAAAAACATTCAGTACTTC.

Only a few counts were recorded for this clone. V and J are TRBV30 and TRBJ2-7; 14 bases map to TRBD2. The V gene end was trimmed by 2 bases and the J gene end by 4 bases; junction bases not matched to a gene: 4. Germline values: CDR1 GTSNPN, CDR2 SVGIG (reference sequence). This CDR3 spans 15 amino acids. CDR3 region: CAWSRGLAGEYEQYF. CDR3 DNA: TGTGCCTGGAGTAGGGGACTAGCGGGAGAATACGAGCAGTACTTC.

This sequence joins TRBV25-1 and TRBJ2-7, with 13 bases matching TRBD2. The CDR3 spans 18 residues. The germline V gene has CDR1 MGHDK and CDR2 SYGVNS. The J segment lost 0 bases and the V segment lost 5 bases, leaving 10 bases of the junction unmatched. The CDR3 DNA follows: TGTGCCAGCAGTACAGGGGGGGGACTAGCGGGATTCTCCTACGAGCAGTACTTC. Protein product: CASSTGGGLAGFSYEQYF.

J is TRBJ1-2 and V is TRBV6-5; D not resolved. V lost 0 bases and J lost 3, with 14 bases in between. The germline CDR1 and CDR2 sequences are MNHEY and SVGAGI. The CDR3 is 16 residues long. DNA for the CDR3: TGTGCCAGCAGTTACTCGACTAACGGGCGGGACTATGGCTACACCTTC. Residues: CASSYSTNGRDYGYTF.

This chain joins TRBV29-1 and TRBJ2-1; 9 bases are shared with TRBD1. The V gene's germline CDR1 is SQVTM and CDR2 ANQGSEA. The CDR3 runs to 16 residues. Losses at the gene ends were 7 bases for V and 0 bases for J; bases not matched to a gene: 10. This chain's CDR3 is CSANGQGRGSYNEQFF. Written as DNA, the CDR3 is TGCAGCGCCAACGGACAGGGGAGAGGCTCCTACAATGAGCAGTTCTTC.

The J gene is TRBJ2-7, the V gene TRBV30; maybe TRBD1 (5 bases). Germline V gene lookup returns CDR1 GTSNPN and CDR2 SVGIG (reference sequence). The CDR3 is made up of 13 amino acids. V gave up 3 bases and J gave up 3 bases, with 12 bases separating them. The CDR3 DNA sequence: TGTGCCTGGAGAGGTAGGGGTTTCTACGAGCAGTACTTC. Translated: CAWRGRGFYEQYF.

This clone was counted at least ten times. The rearrangement links TRBV2 to TRBJ1-1; D is perhaps TRBD1 (6 bases). CDR3 size: 13 residues. Trimming took off 5 bases at V and 3 bases at J, with 10 bases between the two ends. Looked up from germline, CDR1 is SNHLY and CDR2 is FYNNEI. The CDR3 reads CASSQDSDTEAFF. DNA for the CDR3: TGTGCCAGCAGTCAGGACAGTGACACTGAAGCTTTCTTT.

This chain links TRBV27 with TRBJ1-4; D call uncertain. The V gene lost 8 bases and the J gene lost 0 bases, with 10 bases spanning the gap. Germline V gene sequence: CDR1 MNHEY, CDR2 SMNVEV (reference sequence). CDR3 size: 14 residues. This CDR3 reads CASGRGPTNEKLFF. CDR3 sequence (DNA): TGTGCCAGCGGAAGAGGGCCAACTAATGAAAAACTGTTTTTT.

The chain links TRBV7-2 to TRBJ2-1; D uncertain. Germline V gene sequence: CDR1 SGHTA, CDR2 FQGNSA. Trimming pared 1 base from V and 4 bases from J, leaving 5 bases between. This CDR3 contains 13 residues. The CDR3 DNA reads as TGTGCCAGCAGCTTAGGGGCTTACAATGAGCAGTTCTTC. Translation: CASSLGAYNEQFF.

The rearrangement uses TRBV7-2 and TRBJ2-7; 9 nucleotides line up with TRBD2. Germline CDR1 reads SGHTA; CDR2 reads FQGNSA. The CDR3 consists of 15 residues. The junction had 9 bases not matched to a gene; V was cut back by 5 bases and J by 4 bases. The CDR3 reads CASSLVGTSQYEQYF. The CDR3 coding sequence is TGTGCCAGCAGCCTAGTAGGGACTAGCCAATACGAGCAGTACTTC.

The chain employs TRBV28 and TRBJ2-7, with 7 bases matching TRBD2. Losses at the gene ends were 5 bases for V and 0 bases for J; bases not matched to a gene: 7. The CDR3 covers 15 residues. Germline V lookup: CDR1 MDHEN, CDR2 SYDVKM. The CDR3 loop reads CASSQVAGFSYEQYF. In DNA, the CDR3 is TGTGCCAGCAGTCAGGTAGCGGGTTTCTCCTACGAGCAGTACTTC.

This sequence joins TRBV9 and TRBJ1-4, with a possible D match to TRBD1 (5 bases). Germline CDR1 SGDLS, CDR2 YYNGEE. The CDR3 has 15 residues. Trimming took 4 bases from V and 0 from J, leaving 10 bases between them. This CDR3 is CASSIGHATNEKLFF. CDR3 coding DNA: TGTGCCAGCAGCATCGGACACGCAACTAATGAAAAACTGTTTTTT.